The T cell receptor beta chain under discussion was sequenced for a study of T-cell reconstitution after alpha-beta-depleted transplantation in children. Notes on the study in general: The high TCRbeta diversity at day 60 in some patients came from surviving recipient T cells and thymic progenitors. The origin of alpha-beta T cells about two months after transplant was reportedly several hundred expanded graft clones. When one year had passed after transplant, most T-cell counts and diversity came from newly produced T cells.

This clonotype was found once. Antigen specificity is unknown. TCRbeta library preparation incorporated unique molecular identifiers. Using its own MiXCR run on the PCR reads, TCRdb lists one record per CDR3 protein. Of approximately 350,000 distinct CDR3 sequences in the sample, around 15% were seen once. There are 20 residues in the CDR3. J gave up 2 bases and V 6 bases, and 15 bases lay outside the gene matches. Germline values: CDR1 ENHRY, CDR2 SYGVKD. This receptor was taken from a male patient aged 2 to 9 who had a stem cell transplant for acute lymphoblastic leukemia, so the T cells may come from the graft donor. The sequenced sample was PBMCs, mostly from graft donor cells, obtained 360 days after TCRalphabeta/CD19-depleted stem cell transplant. This rearrangement joins TRBV10-3 to TRBJ2-1; the match to TRBD2 covers 14 bases. The CDR3: CAISRSGLAGVTMAYNEQFF. The CDR3 region has the DNA TGTGCCATCAGCCGCTCGGGACTAGCGGGAGTAACGATGGCCTACAATGAGCAGTTCTTC.